This TCR beta chain was found in a study of brain T cells in children with intractable seizures. Study-level points and caveats: Absence of clones before surgery may stem from lower sequencing depth.

The CDR3 consists of 12 residues. Per germline, CDR1 MGHDK and CDR2 SYGVNS. With 3 bases removed from V and 4 bases from J, the gap between germline ends came to 7 bases. Libraries were prepared by immunoSEQ multiplex PCR; TCRdb keeps only in-frame clonotypes and omits some of them. The repertoire holds about 110,000 clones, approximately 94% seen once, with 3.5% to 4.5% in the top ten. On this clone: The antigen remains undetermined.

The sequenced cases were selected for having the highest brain T cell transcript signatures. This sample comprised peripheral blood, obtained at surgery. V gene TRBV25-1 combines with J gene TRBJ2-7; a weak D match, TRBD1 (6 bases). This clonotype was obtained from a boy in the first two years of life with hemimegalencephaly and intractable seizures. In DNA form, the CDR3 reads TGTGCCAGCAGTGACAGGGGTTACGAGCAGTACTTC. Its translation: CASSDRGYEQYF.